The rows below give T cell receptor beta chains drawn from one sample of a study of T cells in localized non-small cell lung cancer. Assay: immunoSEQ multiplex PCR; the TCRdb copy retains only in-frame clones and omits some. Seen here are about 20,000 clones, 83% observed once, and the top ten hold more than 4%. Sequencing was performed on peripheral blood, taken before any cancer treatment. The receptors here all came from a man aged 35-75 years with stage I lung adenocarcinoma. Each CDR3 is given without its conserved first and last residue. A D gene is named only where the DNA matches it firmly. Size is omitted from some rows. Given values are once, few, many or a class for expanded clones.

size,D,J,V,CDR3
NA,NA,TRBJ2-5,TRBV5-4,ASSLAGGGEDRTQY
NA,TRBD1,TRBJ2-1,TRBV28,ASSEGQGGDEQF
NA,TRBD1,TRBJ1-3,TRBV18,ASSPNRGGSGNTIY
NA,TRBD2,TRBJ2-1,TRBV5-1,ASSLAYGTSAGSSYNEQF
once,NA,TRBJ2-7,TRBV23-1,ASSRDSPRHKFGQYEQY
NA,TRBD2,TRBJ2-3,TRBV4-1,ASSPRGDGTDTQY
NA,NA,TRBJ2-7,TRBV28,ASSLLAGTYEQY
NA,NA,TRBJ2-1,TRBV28,ASSSTDYLYYNEQF
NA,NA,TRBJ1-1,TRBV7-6,ASSPDDRLMNTEAF
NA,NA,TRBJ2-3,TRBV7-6,ASSQFLSSTDTQY
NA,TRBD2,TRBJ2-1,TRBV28,ASSPGLAGVNEQF
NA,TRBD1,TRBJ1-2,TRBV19,ATRTGNYGYT
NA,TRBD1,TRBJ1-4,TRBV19,ASSLGQYNEKLF
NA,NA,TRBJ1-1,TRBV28,ASSLTLGNTEAF
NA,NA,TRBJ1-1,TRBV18,ASSMSDLNTEAF
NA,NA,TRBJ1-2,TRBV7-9,ASSLYSQRQSYGYT